This T cell receptor (beta chain) was captured by sequencing in a study of blood T cell repertoires in COVID-19. Overall study: T cells, B-cell-depleted T cells, or PBMCs provided the cDNA or gDNA that served as material.

Repertoires were generated with immunoSEQ multiplex PCR, while TCRdb's copy carries only in-frame clones and drops some. The profile shows about 66,000 clones, around 93% of them singletons. This CDR3 is 15 amino acids long. V lost 2 bases to trimming and J lost 3 bases, with 11 bases between them. CDR1 and CDR2 (germline): LNHNV, YYDKDF (reference sequence). The sequencing sample was made of peripheral blood. The J gene is TRBJ1-5, the V gene TRBV15; perhaps TRBD1 as D (6 bases). This TCR derives from a human donor in a cohort sampled during active COVID-19. DNA of the CDR3: TGTGCCACCAGCAGACAGGGGCCCTACAATCAGCCCCAGCATTTT. Residues: CATSRQGPYNQPQHF.